The 6 T cell receptor beta chains listed next were all sequenced from one sample in a study of T-cell memory formation after mild COVID-19. TCRdb independently ran MiXCR on the 5' RACE reads; one entry per CDR3 protein. Of around 300,000 distinct CDR3 sequences detected, roughly a fifth appear once; the ten largest clones hold over 20%. Sequencing input: PBMCs or a T cell subset sorted from them (not recorded which). The receptors were sampled from a man aged 18 to 29 who had mild COVID-19 (a few samples of this study predate the infection). Cell type and time point are not known.

In the case of this clonotype: Because it lacks the conserved phenylalanine or tryptophan at the end, this CDR3 is likely a read error. The rearrangement joins TRBV5-1 to TRBJ1-2, with a tentative D call TRBD1 (5 bases). CDR1 is SGHRS, CDR2 YFSETQ, per germline. This CDR3 is 14 amino acids long. V was pared by 4 bases and J by 6 bases, with 16 bases between. CDR3 DNA sequence: TGCGCCAGCAGCGAAGGACACTTAGAGGATGGCTACACCTTA. Residues: CASSEGHLEDGYTL.

This clonotype was seen a handful of times. The chain links TRBV4-1 to TRBJ2-7; 8 nucleotides align to TRBD2. Germline V gives CDR1 MGHRA, CDR2 YSYEKL. After removal of 0 bases from V and 3 bases from J, the junction contained 4 bases not matched to a gene. The CDR3 length is 15 residues. Here the CDR3 reads CASSQDRGGYYEQYV. DNA of the CDR3: TGCGCCAGCAGCCAAGATCGGGGGGGCTACTACGAGCAGTACGTC.

This clonotype was detected a few times. V gene TRBV4-3 combines with J gene TRBJ1-3, with unresolved D. Germline V gives CDR1 LGHNA, CDR2 YSLEER. The length of the CDR3 is 13 residues. V lost 4 bases and J lost 3, with 7 bases in between. CDR3 sequence: CASSLGVGNTIYF. The CDR3 coding sequence is TGCGCCAGCAGCCTAGGAGTTGGAAACACCATATATTTT.

This clonotype has more than one count but fewer than ten. The V gene is TRBV12-3 or TRBV12-4, the J gene TRBJ1-5, with D perhaps TRBD1 (5 bases). CDR3 length: 12 amino acids. The germline V and J ends were trimmed by 5 bases and 5 bases, with 7 bases remaining between them. The chain's CDR3 is CASSKTDQPQHF. CDR3 coding DNA: TGTGCCAGCAGTAAGACAGATCAGCCCCAGCATTTT.

The chain recombines TRBV4-1 with TRBJ1-1; maybe TRBD1 (6 bases). The length of the CDR3 is 18 residues. V was trimmed by 0 bases and J by 0 bases, leaving 17 bases between them. Germline V gives CDR1 MGHRA, CDR2 YSYEKL. In nucleotides, the CDR3 is TGCGCCAGCAGCCAAGATCTTTCAGGGGTTATTCTGAACACTGAAGCTTTCTTT. Its protein is CASSQDLSGVILNTEAFF.

The chain couples TRBV3-1 to TRBJ1-1; unclear D gene. Trimming took 4 bases from V and 6 from J, leaving 15 bases between them. This CDR3 contains 14 residues. Germline V lookup: CDR1 LGHDT, CDR2 YNNKEL (reference sequence). The CDR3 here is CASSLGISAAEAFF. CDR3 coding DNA: TGTGCCAGCAGCCTTGGAATCTCGGCGGCTGAAGCTTTCTTT.